A selection of T cell receptor beta chains follows, all from one sample in a study of CD8+ T cells in alopecia areata. Here immunoSEQ multiplex PCR was the method, and the copy in TCRdb shows in-frame clones only, minus some. The sample comprises under 70,000 clones, roughly 60% of which are singletons, and approximately 15% rests with the top ten. This specimen was CD8+ T cells sorted from blood, taken at week 0. These receptors were obtained from a human donor with alopecia areata. Each CDR3 is given with its conserved first and last residue. D genes are given only for firm matches. Expanded clones get a size class; other rows say once, few or many, or leave the size out.

J,D,length,size,V,DNA,CDR3
TRBJ1-5,.,21,few,TRBV30,TGTGCCTGGAGTGTAGCCCGGGCAGGGTTTGATATGGCTCATAGCAATCAGCCCCAGCATTTT,CAWSVARAGFDMAHSNQPQHF
TRBJ2-5,TRBD2,14,.,TRBV5-1,TGCGCCAGCAGCATCCGGACTAGCGCAGAGACCCAGTACTTC,CASSIRTSAETQYF
TRBJ1-2,TRBD1,16,.,TRBV6-1,TGTGCCAGCAGTGAATTGTGGGGACAGGGTGAGGAGGGCTACACCTTC,CASSELWGQGEEGYTF
TRBJ1-2,TRBD1,13,.,TRBV30,TGTGCCTGGAGTGTGGGGACAGGGGATGGCTACACCTTC,CAWSVGTGDGYTF
TRBJ1-1,.,12,.,TRBV15,TGTGCCACCAGCAGAGAGCACACTGAAGCTTTCTTT,CATSREHTEAFF
TRBJ2-5,.,12,.,TRBV7-8,TGTGCCAGCAGTGATATGGGAGAGACCCAGTACTTC,CASSDMGETQYF
TRBJ2-7,TRBD1,14,.,TRBV29-1,TGCAGCGTTGACGGACAGGGGGAATCCCACGAGCAGTACTTC,CSVDGQGESHEQYF
TRBJ2-1,.,16,.,TRBV7-2,TGTGCCAGCAGCTTCCGGACCCCAGGGCCCTACAATGAGCAGTTCTTC,CASSFRTPGPYNEQFF
TRBJ1-2,TRBD1,15,few,TRBV7-2,TGTGCCAGCAGCTCCCTGGGACAGGGGCGCCACGGCTACACCTTC,CASSSLGQGRHGYTF
TRBJ2-7,TRBD2,13,.,TRBV5-1,TGCGCCAGCAGCTCCGGACTAGCGGGCGAGCAGTACTTC,CASSSGLAGEQYF
TRBJ2-3,.,14,.,TRBV5-5,TGTGCCAGCAGCTTGGGTCCCGGCACAGATACGCAGTATTTT,CASSLGPGTDTQYF
TRBJ2-7,TRBD1,17,.,TRBV4-3,TGCGCCAGCAGCCAAGAGGGACCGGGACAGGGGGTATACGAGCAGTACTTC,CASSQEGPGQGVYEQYF
TRBJ2-1,TRBD1,16,.,TRBV29-1,TGCAGCGTTGTTAACCGGGACAGGGGATTATACAATGAGCAGTTCTTC,CSVVNRDRGLYNEQFF
TRBJ2-4,TRBD2,19,.,TRBV14,TGTGCCAGCAGCCAAGCAAAGGCTAGCGGGGAGGGGGCCAAAAACATTCAGTACTTC,CASSQAKASGEGAKNIQYF
TRBJ2-3,.,13,.,TRBV29-1,TGCAGCGTTGGCGCTTACGGCACAGATACGCAGTATTTT,CSVGAYGTDTQYF
TRBJ2-3,.,17,.,TRBV4-3,TGCGCCAGCAGCCAGGATACAGGTTTGGTGGGCACAGATACGCAGTATTTT,CASSQDTGLVGTDTQYF
TRBJ2-7,.,11,.,TRBV25-1,TGTGCCAGCGGACCGAGTAGGGAGCAGTACTTC,CASGPSREQYF
TRBJ1-5,.,16,.,TRBV18,TGTGCCAGCTCACCAACCGAACGGGAGGGCAATCAGCCCCAGCATTTT,CASSPTEREGNQPQHF
TRBJ2-1,.,11,.,TRBV28,TGTGCCAGCAGAAAAATGGGTGAGCAGTTCTTC,CASRKMGEQFF
TRBJ1-4,.,14,few,TRBV28,TGTGCCAGCAGCTCACAGACAACTAATGAAAAACTGTTTTTT,CASSSQTTNEKLFF
TRBJ1-1,.,15,.,TRBV9,TGTGCCAGCAGCGTAGGAGGAGGGACGAGCACTGAAGCTTTCTTT,CASSVGGGTSTEAFF
TRBJ2-4,.,13,.,TRBV7-9,TGTGCCAGCTCAGGACAGCCTGCAAACATTCAGTACTTC,CASSGQPANIQYF
TRBJ1-2,.,12,.,TRBV29-1,TGCAGCGTACCGACGGAGCTTGAGGGCTACACCTTC,CSVPTELEGYTF
TRBJ1-2,TRBD1,15,.,TRBV5-4,TGCGCCAGCAGCCCCGGGACAGGGGATAACTATGGCTACACCTTC,CASSPGTGDNYGYTF
TRBJ2-7,.,15,.,TRBV4-3,TGCGCCAGCAGCCAAGACCCCCTGGGTGGGGACGAGCAGTACTTC,CASSQDPLGGDEQYF
TRBJ2-3,.,15,.,TRBV29-1,TGCAGCGTTTGGTTGGGGAGACGTTTCACAGATACGCAGTATTTT,CSVWLGRRFTDTQYF
TRBJ2-1,TRBD2,16,.,TRBV7-8,TGTGCCAGCAGCACGATTGCAGCGGGGGAATACAATGAGCAGTTCTTC,CASSTIAAGEYNEQFF
TRBJ2-5,TRBD2,16,.,TRBV15,TGTGCCACCAGCCCCTGGACTAGCGGGGTTGGGGAGACCCAGTACTTC,CATSPWTSGVGETQYF
TRBJ2-5,.,14,once,TRBV4-3,TGCGCCAGCAGCCAAGGAGACAACCAAGAGACCCAGTACTTC,CASSQGDNQETQYF
TRBJ1-2,.,16,.,TRBV9,TGTGCCAGCAGCCCAACAGCGGCCGGAACCTATTATGGCTACACCTTC,CASSPTAAGTYYGYTF
TRBJ2-2,.,15,.,TRBV27,TGTGCCAGCAGTCCAGAAGACGGGGACACCGGGGAGCTGTTTTTT,CASSPEDGDTGELFF
TRBJ1-1,.,11,.,TRBV20-1,TGCAGTGCATCGGGGGACACTGAAGCTTTCTTT,CSASGDTEAFF
TRBJ1-5,.,17,.,TRBV7-4,TGTGCCAGCAGCTTTTCGTTGGGTGGGAGGCTGGATCAGCCCCAGCATTTT,CASSFSLGGRLDQPQHF
TRBJ1-2,.,13,.,TRBV30,TGTGCCTGGAGTATGACAGCTCACTATGGCTACACCTTC,CAWSMTAHYGYTF
TRBJ1-2,.,17,many,TRBV7-8,TGTGCCAGCAGCTTAGGGACACAGTTCCTTAGGGCCTATGGCTACACCTTC,CASSLGTQFLRAYGYTF
TRBJ2-6,.,16,.,TRBV7-9,TGCGCCAGCAGCCAAGATGAGGGAGCTGGGGCCAACGTCCTGACTTTC,CASSQDEGAGANVLTF
TRBJ2-4,.,14,.,TRBV6-4,TGTGCCAGCAGTCCTTCCATTGAGGGAAACATTCAGTACTTC,CASSPSIEGNIQYF
TRBJ2-3,.,15,.,TRBV9,TGTGCCAGCAGTATTTCCTCGGGTGGCACAGATACGCAGTATTTT,CASSISSGGTDTQYF
TRBJ1-3,.,15,.,TRBV15,TGTGCCACCAGCAGAGATAAGGGACTAGGAAACACCATATATTTT,CATSRDKGLGNTIYF
TRBJ2-2,.,13,few,TRBV30,TGTGCCTGGAGTGCGGGAGCCACCGGGGAGCTGTTTTTT,CAWSAGATGELFF
TRBJ1-2,.,12,.,TRBV29-1,TGCAGCGTGGAAGGGACGGATTATGGCTACACCTTC,CSVEGTDYGYTF
TRBJ2-7,.,15,few,TRBV4-1,TGCGCCAGCAGCCAAGCTTGGGGGGAAGTCTACGAGCAGTACTTC,CASSQAWGEVYEQYF
TRBJ2-7,.,14,.,TRBV27,TGTGCCAGCAGTCCAGTGACAGCCTCCTACGAGCAGTACTTC,CASSPVTASYEQYF
TRBJ1-2,.,12,.,TRBV13,TGTGCCAGCAGCTTCTCCGGGGATGGCTACACCTTC,CASSFSGDGYTF
TRBJ2-7,.,13,.,TRBV29-1,TGCAGCGTTGTCACCCTCCCAGGGTACGAGCAGTACTTC,CSVVTLPGYEQYF
TRBJ1-4,.,14,.,TRBV7-9,TGTGCCAGCAGCTTACCAGCAACTAATGAAAAACTGTTTTTT,CASSLPATNEKLFF
TRBJ2-2,.,12,once,TRBV7-6,TGTGCCAGCAGCCCTAGCACCGGGGAGCTGTTTTTT,CASSPSTGELFF
TRBJ2-1,TRBD2,16,.,TRBV4-1,TGCGCCAGCAGCCAAGATCGACTAGCGGGAGTCTATGAGCAGTTCTTC,CASSQDRLAGVYEQFF
TRBJ1-5,TRBD1,15,.,TRBV27,TGTGCCAGCATGTCCTCGACAGGGCTTAGTCAGCCCCAGCATTTT,CASMSSTGLSQPQHF
TRBJ2-7,.,12,few,TRBV4-1,TGCGCCAGCAGCCAAGATCTAGGAGAGCAGTACTTC,CASSQDLGEQYF
TRBJ1-2,TRBD1,14,few,TRBV30,TGTGCCTGGAGTGCAGGACAGGGGGACTATGGCTACACCTTC,CAWSAGQGDYGYTF
TRBJ2-1,TRBD1,15,.,TRBV5-1,TGCGCCAGCAGCTTGGGACAGGGTATGGGCAATGAGCAGTTCTTC,CASSLGQGMGNEQFF
TRBJ2-1,TRBD1,15,.,TRBV9,TGTGCCAGCAGCGTAGGACAGGGGCGTGGGTATGAGCAGTTCTTC,CASSVGQGRGYEQFF
TRBJ2-3,TRBD2,16,.,TRBV5-6,TGTGCCAGCAGCACAACTAGCGGGTATAGCACAGATACGCAGTATTTT,CASSTTSGYSTDTQYF